A selection of T cell receptor beta chains follows, all from one sample in a study of T-cell memory formation after mild COVID-19. MiXCR, applied by TCRdb to the 5' RACE reads, yields one record per CDR3 protein. The sample records 400,000 to 500,000 distinct CDR3 sequences, 20% being singletons. The sequencing sample was made of PBMCs or a T cell subset sorted from them (not recorded which). The receptor source for this set is an adult woman who had mild COVID-19 (a few samples of this study predate the infection). Cell type and time point are not known. CDR3s include the opening cysteine and the closing phenylalanine or tryptophan. The D gene is left open where the match is weak. Size is omitted from some rows. Given values are once, few, many or a class for expanded clones.

J | D | size | V | CDR3 | DNA
TRBJ2-1 | TRBD2 | few | TRBV20-1 | CSARTPGTSIDNEQFF | TGCAGTGCTAGGACCCCCGGGACTAGTATTGACAATGAGCAGTTCTTC
TRBJ1-1 | - | few | TRBV5-6 | CASTRSGVTVTEAFF | TGTGCCAGCACCCGGTCCGGGGTTACGGTCACTGAAGCTTTCTTT
TRBJ2-2 | - | few | TRBV9 | CASSADLQGSYTGELFF | TGTGCCAGCAGCGCTGACCTCCAGGGTTCGTACACCGGGGAGCTGTTTTTT
TRBJ2-1 | - | few | TRBV7-9 | CASSPLTLASSGYNEQFF | TGTGCCAGCAGCCCCCTCACACTAGCCTCGTCGGGCTACAATGAGCAGTTCTTC
TRBJ1-1 | - | few | TRBV5-6 | CASSPGSTEAFF | TGTGCCAGCAGCCCTGGTTCCACTGAAGCTTTCTTT
TRBJ2-3 | - | few | TRBV29-1 | CSGITDTQYF | TGCAGCGGTATCACAGATACGCAGTATTTT
TRBJ2-5 | TRBD2 | - | TRBV9 | CASSVGRRGGPETQYF | TGTGCCAGCAGCGTAGGGAGGCGGGGGGGCCCCGAGACCCAGTACTTC
TRBJ1-1 | - | - | TRBV7-8 | CASSLRRMNTEAFF | TGTGCCAGCAGCTTAAGGCGGATGAACACTGAAGCTTTCTTT
TRBJ1-5 | - | few | TRBV24-1 | CATSDRYRVNQHF | TGTGCCACCAGTGATCGATACAGGGTGAACCAGCATTTT
TRBJ2-1 | TRBD1 | - | TRBV5-1 | CASSLGPGQGDNEQFF | TGCGCCAGCAGCTTGGGGCCGGGACAGGGGGACAATGAGCAGTTCTTC
TRBJ1-1 | - | - | TRBV6-6 | CASSWGDGWNTEAFF | TGTGCCAGCAGTTGGGGGGACGGATGGAACACTGAAGCTTTCTTT
TRBJ1-1 | - | few | TRBV9 | CASSPGPGRTEAFF | TGTGCCAGCAGCCCGGGGCCAGGGAGGACTGAAGCTTTCTTT